These 11 T cell receptor beta chains were all obtained from the same sample, sequenced in a study of vaccination and CD4 T cells after COVID-19. The treatment denotes: roughly 11-day PBMC culture with coronavirus spike peptide pools or control peptides (ViraFEST assay). The Oncomine TCR Beta short-read assay was applied to DNA of cultured CD4+ T cells. MiXCR, applied by TCRdb to the PCR reads, yields one record per CDR3 protein. This sample carries thousands of distinct CDR3 sequences, 20% to 25% of them seen once, and the ten largest clones take roughly 20%. Their cognate antigens are unknown. The specimen was cultured CD4+ T cells from blood. These receptors were collected from a human donor with COVID-19.

This clonotype was observed a handful of times. V is TRBV19 and J is TRBJ1-2; the D is unclear. Germline CDR1 and CDR2: LNHDA and SQIVND (reference sequence). There are 11 residues in the CDR3. V was clipped by 6 bases and J by 5 bases, with 7 bases between them. CDR3 sequence (DNA): TGTGCCAGTAGAACGGAGTATGGCTACACCTTC. It codes for CASRTEYGYTF.

Here the CDR3 DNA reads TGCAGTGCTAGATTAGGGATTAATGAAAAACTGTTTTTT. It codes for CSARLGINEKLFF. The chain is built from TRBV20-1 and TRBJ1-4, with D unclear. The CDR3 has 13 residues. The germline V and J ends were trimmed by 2 bases and 4 bases, with 8 bases remaining between them. Germline-derived CDR1 and CDR2 are DFQATT and SNEGSKA (reference sequence).

V is TRBV4-1 and J is TRBJ2-7, with 10 nucleotides matching TRBD1. After removal of 2 bases from V and 5 bases from J, the junction contained 9 bases not matched to a gene. The germline CDR1 and CDR2 sequences are MGHRA and YSYEKL. The CDR3 is 16 amino acids. CDR3 coding DNA: TGCGCCAGCAGCCAACTTCCGGGACAGGGGTTCCACGAGCAGTACTTC. Amino acid sequence: CASSQLPGQGFHEQYF.

J is TRBJ2-5 and V is TRBV7-2, with 8 positions matching TRBD1. V shed 5 bases and J 2 bases; nucleotides not matched to a gene: 7. CDR1 is SGHTA and CDR2 is FQGNSA in the germline V gene. The CDR3 covers 15 residues. The CDR3 is CASSLRDRPQETQYF. CDR3 sequence (DNA): TGTGCCAGCAGCCTCCGGGACAGGCCTCAAGAGACCCAGTACTTC.

This clonotype was picked up one time. The genes are TRBV5-4 and TRBJ1-2; D may be TRBD1 (5 bases). CDR3 length: 14 residues. The V and J ends lost 1 base and 7 bases respectively, with 14 bases between them. Germline values: CDR1 SGHNT, CDR2 YYREEE (reference sequence). CDR3 DNA: TGTGCCAGCAGCTTGACCAGGGCAATGAGTGGCTACACCTTC. Its translation is CASSLTRAMSGYTF.

The chain has TRBV7-2 and TRBJ1-5; D call uncertain. The CDR3 length is 12 residues. The V end was cut by 1 base, the J end by 4 bases, with 2 bases between. From germline, CDR1 is SGHTA and CDR2 FQGNSA. CDR3 residues: CASSLGNQPQHF. DNA for the CDR3: TGTGCCAGCAGCTTAGGGAATCAGCCCCAGCATTTT. The variable domain in full, completed from reference TRBV7-2 and TRBJ1-5, reads GAGVSQSPSNKVTEKGKDVELRCDPISGHTALYWYRQSLGQGLEFLIYFQGNSAPDKSGLPSDRFSAERTGGSVSTLTIQRTQQEDSAVYLCASSLGNQPQHFGDGTRLSIL.

J is TRBJ1-1 and V is TRBV25-1, with a tentative D call TRBD1 (6 bases). This CDR3 has 15 residues. Trimming removed 7 bases from V and 1 base from J, with 16 bases in between. From germline, CDR1 is MGHDK and CDR2 SYGVNS. The CDR3 reads CASTKGGVGNTEAFF. The CDR3 region has the DNA TGTGCCAGCACCAAAGGGGGGGTAGGGAACACTGAAGCTTTCTTT.

This clonotype was counted a few times. The chain recombines TRBV27 with TRBJ1-1, with D possibly being TRBD1 (6 bases). Germline V gene data show CDR1 as MNHEY and CDR2 as SMNVEV (reference sequence). Trimming removed 6 bases at V and 1 base at J, with 15 bases between. CDR3 length: 15 amino acids. In DNA, the CDR3 is TGTGCCAGCAGACAAAGGACAGCCCGGAACACTGAAGCTTTCTTT. It translates to CASRQRTARNTEAFF.

There are a few counts of this clonotype. This chain links TRBV30 with TRBJ2-1, with D possibly being TRBD1 (6 bases). The germline V and J ends were trimmed by 2 bases and 15 bases, with 14 bases remaining between them. CDR1 and CDR2 from the germline V gene are GTSNPN and SVGIG (reference sequence). This CDR3 region has 11 residues. The CDR3 nucleotides are TGTGCCTGGAGTTTGGGGGCCCCTTGGTTCTTC. It is translated as CAWSLGAPWFF.

The genes are TRBV28 and TRBJ2-7; D not resolved. This CDR3 has 12 amino acids. V dropped 8 bases and J dropped 3 bases, with 11 bases sitting between them. The V gene's germline CDR1 is MDHEN and CDR2 SYDVKM. The CDR3 here is CASHRNDYEQYF. CDR3 nucleotide sequence: TGTGCCAGCCACAGAAATGACTACGAGCAGTACTTC.

Notes on this clonotype: Compared with germline, one end of the junction differs, possibly owing to a read error. The CDR3 DNA is TGTGTCAGCAGCCCCGCCGCTCTGGCGTTCCGTGGAAACACCATATATTTT. This sequence encodes CVSSPAALAFRGNTIYF. The rearrangement joins TRBV7-2 to TRBJ1-3; D unclear. This CDR3 has 17 residues. Germline V CDR1 and CDR2: SGHTA, FQGNSA.